This T cell receptor (beta chain) was sequenced during a study of blood T cell repertoires in COVID-19. There are 14 residues in the CDR3. With 6 bases removed from V and 6 bases from J, the gap between germline ends came to 12 bases. Per the germline V gene, CDR1 is MNHEY and CDR2 is SMNVEV (reference sequence). Those enrolled, adults aged roughly 18 to 95 years, came from some 23 US areas. Participants were placed into cohorts based on the clinical history they reported. Study processing details: The assay estimated nucleated cells by amplifying reference gene primers. TCRdb's copy holds only in-frame clones and misses some; the assay was immunoSEQ multiplex PCR. From that table come the V and J calls and clone size; the DNA was used to work out D and trimming. The table shows 200,000 to 250,000 clones, with about nine tenths occurring only once.

This TCR was sampled from a woman aged 30 to 39 with acute COVID-19. Specimen: PBMCs or T cells enriched from blood (not recorded which). V usage is TRBV27 and J usage is TRBJ1-6, with D perhaps matching TRBD1 (6 bases). This CDR3 is CASSRDTSNSPLHF. Written as DNA, the CDR3 is TGTGCCAGCAGCCGGGACACTAGTAATTCACCCCTCCACTTT.